One and the same sample provided the 17 T cell receptor beta chains below, sequenced in a study of PD-L1 blockade in urothelial cancer. Profiling relied on immunoSEQ multiplex PCR, and the TCRdb table lists in-frame clones only, not all of them. The sample has around 120,000 clones, over 75% seen once. The sequencing used PBMCs, collected around atezolizumab (anti-PD-L1) treatment. The receptors originated from a man aged 45-60 years with urothelial cancer.

The V and J genes are TRBV7-2 and TRBJ2-7; 11 bases line up with TRBD1. This CDR3 is built from 14 residues. The germline gives CDR1 SGHTA, CDR2 FQGNSA. The ends lost 4 bases at V and 2 bases at J; junction bases unmatched: 1. DNA for the CDR3: TGTGCCAGCAGCTCGGGACAGGGGGCCTACGAGCAGTACTTC. Its protein is CASSSGQGAYEQYF.

This clone was recorded a few times. This chain links TRBV19 with TRBJ2-1, with 7 bases aligning to TRBD1. This CDR3 has 15 residues. V gave up 1 base and J gave up 7 bases; unmatched junction bases: 7. Germline V lookup: CDR1 LNHDA, CDR2 SQIVND (reference sequence). The CDR3 nucleotides read TGTGCCAGTAGTATAGCCAGACAGGGTGGGAATGAGCAGTTCTTC. It codes for CASSIARQGGNEQFF.

V gene TRBV18 combines with J gene TRBJ1-5; 8 bases align to TRBD1. In germline, CDR1 is KGHSH, CDR2 LQKENI. After removal of 2 bases from V and 6 bases from J, the junction contained 12 bases not matched to a gene. The CDR3 has 17 amino acids. CDR3 sequence: CASSPAGGKVDSQPQHF. The CDR3 region has the DNA TGTGCCAGCTCACCAGCAGGGGGCAAGGTTGATAGTCAGCCCCAGCATTTT.

The V call is TRBV9, the J call TRBJ2-2, with 10 bases aligning to TRBD2. Germline lookup yields CDR1 SGDLS and CDR2 YYNGEE. There are 16 residues in the CDR3. The V gene end was trimmed by 0 bases and the J gene end by 5 bases; junction bases not matched to a gene: 4. The CDR3 DNA is TGTGCCAGCAGCGTAGACCCAGCGGGAGGGACCGGGGAGCTGTTTTTT. Protein sequence: CASSVDPAGGTGELFF.

V usage is TRBV5-1 and J usage is TRBJ2-5, with 13 positions matching TRBD2. The J call could be wrong; TRBJ2-7 is a better fit for the DNA end. The CDR3 totals 16 residues. Germline V lookup: CDR1 SGHRS, CDR2 YFSETQ. CDR3 coding DNA: TGCGCCAGCAGCCCACAACTAGCGGGAGGGACCTACGAGCAGTACTTC. Encoded protein: CASSPQLAGGTYEQYF.

V usage is TRBV7-9 and J usage is TRBJ1-1; the match to TRBD1 covers 8 bases. V lost 6 bases, J lost 4 bases, and 13 bases stayed unmatched. The germline CDR1 and CDR2 sequences are SEHNR and FQNEAQ (reference sequence). The CDR3 has 16 residues. The CDR3 DNA is TGTGCCAGCAGTCCCGGGCCGACAGGGGCGGGCACTGAAGCTTTCTTT. Translating gives CASSPGPTGAGTEAFF.

The V gene is TRBV9, the J gene TRBJ2-1; maybe TRBD1 (6 bases). The CDR3 sequence is 15 residues long. Germline V lookup: CDR1 SGDLS, CDR2 YYNGEE. The V gene lost 5 bases and the J gene lost 0 bases, with 12 bases spanning the gap. CDR3: CASSATGNSYNEQFF. CDR3 nucleotide sequence: TGTGCCAGCAGTGCGACAGGAAACTCCTACAATGAGCAGTTCTTC.

The chain carries TRBV4-2 and TRBJ2-1; 11 bases align to TRBD2. After removal of 1 base from V and 6 bases from J, the junction contained 14 bases not matched to a gene. The CDR3 runs 19 residues. Per germline, CDR1 LGHNA and CDR2 YNFKEQ. CDR3 sequence (DNA): TGTGCCAGCAGCCAAGCAAGTTCAACTAGCGGGGGAGTGGGCAATGAGCAGTTCTTC. This encodes CASSQASSTSGGVGNEQFF.

This clone is a singleton in its sample. V is TRBV28 and J is TRBJ1-2, with D possibly being TRBD1 (6 bases). This CDR3 is 14 amino acids long. Germline V gene lookup returns CDR1 MDHEN and CDR2 SYDVKM. Trimming took 8 bases from V and 2 from J, leaving 15 bases between them. The CDR3, as DNA: TGTGCCAGCTCCAGGGGCCGGGACAACTATGGCTACACCTTC. It is translated as CASSRGRDNYGYTF.

This chain joins TRBV2 and TRBJ1-5; D is perhaps TRBD1 (6 bases). Germline V gene data show CDR1 as SNHLY and CDR2 as FYNNEI. V was clipped by 4 bases and J by 1 base, with 11 bases between them. The CDR3 totals 15 residues. CDR3 coding DNA: TGTGCCAGCAGTGCCGAACAGGGCAGCAATCAGCCCCAGCATTTT. Translated: CASSAEQGSNQPQHF.

The rearrangement links TRBV15 to TRBJ2-7; D unclear. The V gene lost 0 bases and the J gene lost 4 bases, with 13 bases spanning the gap. Germline V CDR1 and CDR2: LNHNV, YYDKDF (reference sequence). The CDR3 has 15 amino acids. CDR3 residues: CATSREASALYEQYF. The CDR3 DNA reads TGTGCCACCAGCAGAGAAGCCAGCGCCCTGTACGAGCAGTACTTC.

This clone has just one count. V gene TRBV5-5 combines with J gene TRBJ2-1; D is perhaps TRBD2 (5 bases). The CDR3 contains 15 residues. V was cut by 2 bases and J by 8 bases, with 17 bases left in between. The germline V gene encodes CDR1 SGHKS and CDR2 YYEKEE (reference sequence). The CDR3: CASSFLGQRFYEQFF. As DNA, the CDR3 is TGTGCCAGCAGCTTTTTGGGCCAGCGGTTCTATGAGCAGTTCTTC.

The CDR3 sequence: CASSLDQTGGNTIYF. CDR3 in DNA: TGTGCCAGCAGCTTAGACCAGACAGGAGGAAACACCATATATTTT. The rearrangement links TRBV11-2 to TRBJ1-3; weak D call: TRBD1 (6 bases). Germline lookup yields CDR1 SGHAT and CDR2 FQNNGV. Trimming shortened V by 0 bases and J by 4 bases, and 10 bases separated the two germline ends. There are 15 residues in the CDR3.

V usage is TRBV28 and J usage is TRBJ2-1, with 10 bases lining up with TRBD2. This CDR3 is 15 amino acids long. J lost 8 bases, V lost 0 bases, and 4 bases had no gene match. Germline V gene lookup returns CDR1 MDHEN and CDR2 SYDVKM. The CDR3 region has the DNA TGTGCCAGCAGTTTATGGCTAGCGGGAGTGTATGAGCAGTTCTTC. It is translated as CASSLWLAGVYEQFF.

The chain joins TRBV28 to TRBJ2-3; D is unresolved. V was pared by 7 bases and J by 4 bases, with 12 bases between. The CDR3 runs 13 residues. The germline V gene encodes CDR1 MDHEN and CDR2 SYDVKM. This CDR3 reads CASTTIPPDTQYF. For the CDR3, the DNA is TGTGCCAGCACTACTATCCCCCCAGATACGCAGTATTTT. The whole variable domain, filled in from reference TRBV28 and TRBJ2-3, reads DVKVTQSSRYLVKRTGEKVFLECVQDMDHENMFWYRQDPGLGLRLIYFSYDVKMKEKGDIPEGYSVSREKKERFSLILESASTNQTSMYLCASTTIPPDTQYFGPGTRLTVL.

V and J are TRBV18 and TRBJ2-7; 10 bases match TRBD1. Trimming at V came to 3 bases and at J to 3 bases, leaving 5 bases not matched to a gene. The CDR3 runs 15 residues. Germline assignment: CDR1 KGHSH and CDR2 LQKENI. The CDR3 DNA is TGTGCCAGCTCACCGAATGGACAGGGGGGCTACGAGCAGTACTTC. Translation gives CASSPNGQGGYEQYF.

The J gene is TRBJ2-5, the V gene TRBV30; 10 bases are a match to TRBD2. The CDR3 has 16 residues. The V gene's germline CDR1 is GTSNPN and CDR2 SVGIG (reference sequence). Germline trimming cut 0 bases from V and 4 bases from J; bases unmatched to any gene: 8. For the CDR3, the DNA is TGTGCCTGGAGTGTACTGGCTAGCGGGAGTGGAGAGACCCAGTACTTC. It translates to CAWSVLASGSGETQYF.